This entry concerns a single T cell receptor (beta chain). The data originate from a study of cytotoxic CD8 clonotypes in ibrutinib-treated CLL. Trimming cost V 4 bases and J 7 bases; bases outside gene matches: 10. This CDR3 region has 15 residues. Germline V gene lookup returns CDR1 SGHRS and CDR2 YFSETQ. Clones were sequenced by immunoSEQ multiplex PCR, and TCRdb holds only the in-frame ones, with some missing. The sample includes roughly 200,000 clones, roughly three quarters of them seen just once. This sample comprised PBMCs, obtained after 12 months of ibrutinib treatment. The TCR comes from a human donor with chronic lymphocytic leukemia. V and J are TRBV5-1 and TRBJ2-2; TRBD2 matches 7 bases. The CDR3 DNA follows: TGCGCCAGCAGCCGTCGGGACTACTTGGTCGGGGAGCTGTTTTTT. It encodes CASSRRDYLVGELFF.